The rows below give T cell receptor beta chains drawn from one sample of a study of cytomegalovirus exposure and HLA in healthy donors. The data were produced by immunoSEQ multiplex PCR, yet TCRdb's version contains in-frame clones alone and is incomplete. This table holds 40,000 to 55,000 clones, roughly 93% found once. Material: PBMCs. The source of these receptors is a woman aged 18-29 years in good health and CMV-seronegative. Each CDR3 is given with its conserved first and last residue. D genes are given only for firm matches. Clone size is given for some rows only: seen once, a few or many times, or a class if the clone is expanded.

TRBJ2-1,TRBV28,15,NA,once,CASSLTGPTYNEQFF,TGTGCCAGCAGTTTAACAGGTCCTACCTACAATGAGCAGTTCTTC
TRBJ2-1,TRBV7-6,12,NA,NA,CASSLLGGGQFF,TGTGCCAGCAGCTTACTTGGGGGAGGGCAGTTCTTC
TRBJ2-5,TRBV27,12,NA,NA,CASSSGQETQYF,TGTGCCAGCAGTTCGGGTCAAGAGACCCAGTACTTC
TRBJ2-7,TRBV6-5,15,NA,NA,CASSYQSQNHYEQYF,TGTGCCAGCAGTTACCAGTCCCAGAACCACTACGAGCAGTACTTC
TRBJ1-1,TRBV27,14,NA,NA,CASSFRSRNTEAFF,TGTGCCAGCAGTTTTCGCAGTCGGAACACTGAAGCTTTCTTT
TRBJ2-5,TRBV5-1,13,NA,NA,CASSLRVGETQYF,TGCGCCAGCAGCTTGCGGGTGGGAGAGACCCAGTACTTC
TRBJ2-1,TRBV28,16,TRBD2,NA,CASSFRTSGTRNEQFF,TGTGCCAGCAGTTTTAGGACTAGCGGAACGAGGAATGAGCAGTTCTTC
TRBJ1-1,TRBV19,14,NA,NA,CASSIAPLNTEAFF,TGTGCCAGTAGTATAGCCCCGTTGAACACTGAAGCTTTCTTT
TRBJ1-2,TRBV19,14,TRBD1,NA,CASSIGQAAYGYTF,TGTGCCAGTAGTATCGGACAGGCCGCCTATGGCTACACCTTC
TRBJ1-3,TRBV9,13,NA,NA,CASSEVGGNTIYF,TGTGCCAGCAGTGAGGTAGGAGGAAACACCATATATTTT
TRBJ2-7,TRBV11-2,13,NA,NA,CASSTGLAYEQYF,TGTGCCAGCTCTACAGGGCTGGCCTACGAGCAGTACTTC
TRBJ2-1,TRBV2,14,TRBD1,NA,CASSGDRLYNEQFF,TGTGCCAGCAGCGGGGACAGGTTATACAATGAGCAGTTCTTC
TRBJ2-2,TRBV5-4,16,TRBD2,NA,CASSRGLATNTGELFF,TGTGCCAGCAGTCGAGGACTAGCCACTAACACCGGGGAGCTGTTTTTT